These 29 T cell receptor beta chains were all obtained from the same sample, sequenced in a study of blood T cell repertoires in COVID-19. The method was immunoSEQ multiplex PCR; TCRdb's version includes in-frame clones alone and lacks a portion of them. The profile shows about 400,000 clones, nearly 90% of them singletons. Source material: PBMCs or T cells enriched from blood (not recorded which). Source of these receptors: a middle-aged woman with acute COVID-19.

The chain couples TRBV5-1 to TRBJ2-7; 7 nucleotides agree with TRBD1. CDR1 and CDR2 from the germline V gene are SGHRS and YFSETQ. This CDR3 spans 16 amino acids. The trim removed 4 bases at V and 1 base at J, leaving 11 bases unmatched. The CDR3 DNA reads TGCGCCAGCAGCACGGAACCGGGACAGATGTCCTACGAGCAGTACTTC. Its translation is CASSTEPGQMSYEQYF.

The chain carries TRBV6-5 and TRBJ2-1, with 10 bases identical to TRBD2. Germline V gene sequence: CDR1 MNHEY, CDR2 SVGAGI. The CDR3 consists of 16 residues. The trim removed 3 bases at V and 6 bases at J, leaving 8 bases unmatched. The CDR3 here is CASSYSRTSGSNEQFF. Written as DNA, the CDR3 is TGTGCCAGCAGTTATTCCCGGACTAGCGGTTCCAATGAGCAGTTCTTC.

J is TRBJ1-4 and V is TRBV4-1, with D maybe TRBD1 (5 bases). The CDR3 runs 21 residues. Per germline, CDR1 MGHRA and CDR2 YSYEKL. The ends were cut back, 0 bases at V and 1 base at J, with 24 bases in the middle. CDR3 nucleotides: TGCGCCAGCAGCCAAGACGCCCAGAGGTACGCAGGGAATGTAACTAATGAAAAACTGTTTTTT. This codes for CASSQDAQRYAGNVTNEKLFF.

The chain uses TRBV6-1 and TRBJ2-1; D unclear. Per germline, CDR1 MNHNS and CDR2 SASEGT. This CDR3 has 12 amino acids. The ends were cut back, 6 bases at V and 6 bases at J, with 9 bases in the middle. CDR3 DNA: TGTGCCAGCAGCAGAGCGACCAATGAGCAGTTCTTC. This sequence encodes CASSRATNEQFF.

As for this clone: At one of its ends the junction is not consistent with the germline gene, which may arise from a read error. In the same sample, other DNA sequences code for this CDR3. The rearrangement joins TRBV7-9 to TRBJ1-1, with TRBD1 as a possible D gene (6 bases). This CDR3 region has 13 residues. The germline V gene encodes CDR1 SEHNR and CDR2 FQNEAQ (reference sequence). The CDR3 sequence is CASSLRQDTEAFF. CDR3 DNA sequence: TGTGCCAGCAGCTTAAGACAGGACACGGAAGCTTTCTTT.

The chain carries TRBV5-1 and TRBJ2-2; TRBD1 agrees at 8 bases. Unmatched junction bases numbered 4, after V lost 5 bases and J lost 7 bases. The CDR3 consists of 13 residues. Germline values: CDR1 SGHRS, CDR2 YFSETQ. The CDR3 spells CASRQGVGGELFF. Here the CDR3 DNA reads TGCGCCAGCAGACAGGGGGTTGGCGGGGAGCTGTTTTTT.

The chain is built from TRBV25-1 and TRBJ2-3; D perhaps matches TRBD1 (5 bases). This CDR3 contains 14 residues. CDR1 and CDR2 (germline): MGHDK, SYGVNS. Trimming removed 6 bases from V and 0 bases from J, with 10 bases in between. The DNA for the CDR3 is TGTGCCAGCAGCCCAGGGATGAGCACAGATACGCAGTATTTT. This sequence encodes CASSPGMSTDTQYF.

The rearrangement uses TRBV19 and TRBJ1-1; D is uncertain. Germline assignment: CDR1 LNHDA and CDR2 SQIVND (reference sequence). Trimming stripped 2 bases from V and 1 base from J, with 11 bases between. The CDR3 has 15 residues. The DNA for the CDR3 is TGTGCCAGTAGTATATCCGGGAGAGGGAACACTGAAGCTTTCTTT. Translating it yields CASSISGRGNTEAFF.

The CDR3 loop is CASSQAPLGETQYF. CDR3 DNA sequence: TGCGCCAGCAGCCAAGCACCCCTAGGAGAGACCCAGTACTTC. This chain links TRBV4-1 with TRBJ2-5; D gene ambiguous. Trimming shortened V by 1 base and J by 4 bases, and 10 bases separated the two germline ends. The CDR3 runs to 14 residues. Germline lookup yields CDR1 MGHRA and CDR2 YSYEKL.

The chain uses TRBV18 and TRBJ2-3; D may be TRBD1 (6 bases). CDR1 is KGHSH, CDR2 LQKENI, per germline. This CDR3 contains 15 residues. Trimming removed 4 bases at V and 2 bases at J, with 13 bases between. CDR3: CASSLRQAHTDTQYF. CDR3 DNA: TGTGCCAGCTCACTTCGACAGGCCCACACAGATACGCAGTATTTT.

The rearrangement joins TRBV19 to TRBJ1-4; D is perhaps TRBD1 (6 bases). In germline, CDR1 is LNHDA, CDR2 SQIVND (reference sequence). Trimming stripped 8 bases from V and 7 bases from J, with 20 bases between. The CDR3 runs 15 residues. DNA for the CDR3: TGTGCCAGTCACCTACCCGGGGGGCGATTTGAAAAACTGTTTTTT. Its translation is CASHLPGGRFEKLFF.

The genes are TRBV24-1 and TRBJ1-5; TRBD1 matches 8 bases. The length of the CDR3 is 14 residues. With 9 bases clipped from V and 7 bases from J, the junction kept 10 bases outside the gene matches. Germline V gene sequence: CDR1 KGHDR, CDR2 SFDVKD. The CDR3 protein is CATSSGDRSQPQHF. The CDR3 DNA is TGTGCCACCTCCTCCGGGGACAGGAGCCAGCCCCAGCATTTT.

This clone was recorded once. The chain has TRBV5-4 and TRBJ2-7; a weak D match, TRBD2 (6 bases). CDR3 length: 15 residues. Germline assignment: CDR1 SGHNT and CDR2 YYREEE (reference sequence). V was clipped by 4 bases and J by 2 bases, with 16 bases between them. The CDR3 region is CASSRRANSTYEQYF. The CDR3 coding sequence is TGTGCCAGCAGCAGGAGGGCAAACTCAACCTACGAGCAGTACTTC.

The chain has TRBV7-9 and TRBJ2-7; 9 bases match TRBD1. Per the germline V gene, CDR1 is SEHNR and CDR2 is FQNEAQ (reference sequence). CDR3 length equals 15 residues. Trimming cost V 5 bases and J 7 bases; bases outside gene matches: 12. This CDR3 reads CASSGRDRDVGEQYF. The CDR3 nucleotides read TGTGCCAGCAGCGGCCGGGACAGGGACGTTGGTGAGCAGTACTTC.

The V and J genes are TRBV9 and TRBJ1-1, with no clear D. V was shortened by 4 bases and J by 5 bases, with 12 bases between the two germline ends. Germline lookup yields CDR1 SGDLS and CDR2 YYNGEE. The CDR3 runs 13 residues. For the CDR3, the DNA is TGTGCCAGCAGCTCACACCCGTCAACTGAAGCTTTCTTT. The encoded protein is CASSSHPSTEAFF.

V is TRBV10-2 and J is TRBJ1-1; the match to TRBD1 covers 7 bases. The CDR3 runs to 15 residues. From germline, CDR1 is WSHSY and CDR2 SAAADI. Unmatched junction bases numbered 6, after V lost 3 bases and J lost 2 bases. CDR3 bases: TGCGCCAGCAGTGATTATAGACAGGGAAACACTGAAGCTTTCTTT. Protein: CASSDYRQGNTEAFF.

The chain joins TRBV5-1 to TRBJ1-1; 8 bases align to TRBD1. The germline CDR1 and CDR2 sequences are SGHRS and YFSETQ. There are 14 residues in the CDR3. The ends lost 4 bases at V and 4 bases at J; junction bases unmatched: 6. The CDR3 bases are TGCGCCAGCAGCGACAGGGGAAGGAGCACTGAAGCTTTCTTT. The encoded protein is CASSDRGRSTEAFF.

The J gene is TRBJ1-2, the V gene TRBV30; possibly TRBD1 for D (5 bases). Germline assignment: CDR1 GTSNPN and CDR2 SVGIG (reference sequence). V lost 0 bases, J lost 5 bases, and 22 bases lay in between. This CDR3 has 17 amino acids. The CDR3 DNA is TGTGCCTGGAGTGTACGATTTGGGTTGGGAGGGGAGTATGGCTACACCTTC. Protein: CAWSVRFGLGGEYGYTF.

The chain employs TRBV6-5 and TRBJ1-4, with 9 bases fitting TRBD1. The junction had 7 bases not matched to a gene; V was cut back by 6 bases and J by 8 bases. CDR1 and CDR2 (germline): MNHEY, SVGAGI. The CDR3 covers 14 residues. The CDR3 DNA sequence: TGTGCCAGCAGCCACGGACAGGGGTCGGAAAAACTGTTTTTT. Translated: CASSHGQGSEKLFF.

This clone has just one count. This chain links TRBV4-1 with TRBJ2-7; 14 bases match TRBD2. There are 16 residues in the CDR3. J lost 6 bases, V lost 4 bases, and 8 bases had no gene match. CDR1 and CDR2 (germline): MGHRA, YSYEKL. The CDR3: CASSPPGTSGGFEQYF. CDR3 DNA: TGCGCCAGCAGCCCCCCGGGGACTAGCGGGGGATTCGAGCAGTACTTC.

The genes are TRBV5-1 and TRBJ1-1, with D perhaps matching TRBD1 (5 bases). V lost 4 bases and J 3 bases, leaving 10 bases between the germline ends. Per the germline V gene, CDR1 is SGHRS and CDR2 is YFSETQ. The CDR3 loop spans 13 amino acids. This CDR3 is CASSPRGDTEAFF. The CDR3 nucleotides read TGCGCCAGCAGCCCGCGGGGGGACACTGAAGCTTTCTTT.

The gene calls are TRBV6-5 and TRBJ1-1; a possible D gene is TRBD1 (5 bases). Germline loops: CDR1 MNHEY, CDR2 SVGAGI. CDR3 length equals 15 residues. V lost 1 base and J lost 5, with 14 bases in between. Here the CDR3 reads CASSYFQGGWTEAFF. CDR3 in DNA: TGTGCCAGCAGTTACTTCCAGGGAGGGTGGACTGAAGCTTTCTTT.

This sequence joins TRBV19 and TRBJ1-6; perhaps TRBD1 as D (6 bases). The V and J ends lost 5 bases and 7 bases respectively, with 15 bases between them. CDR3 size: 15 residues. Germline V gene sequence: CDR1 LNHDA, CDR2 SQIVND (reference sequence). The CDR3 coding sequence is TGTGCCAGTAGTGGGACCAGGGGTCGCAATTCACCCCTCCACTTT. Encoded protein: CASSGTRGRNSPLHF.

This sequence joins TRBV19 and TRBJ1-4, with D tentatively TRBD1 (5 bases). The CDR3 sequence is 16 residues long. Germline values: CDR1 LNHDA, CDR2 SQIVND (reference sequence). V was trimmed by 6 bases and J by 7 bases, leaving 21 bases between them. In nucleotides, the CDR3 is TGTGCCAGTAGAGACAGTTCGGGACGCGGGGCTGAAAAACTGTTTTTT. This codes for CASRDSSGRGAEKLFF.

In this sample, this clone turned up once. This chain connects TRBV15 to TRBJ2-5; 7 nucleotides align to TRBD1. Unmatched junction bases numbered 6, after V lost 4 bases and J lost 1 base. This CDR3 spans 15 amino acids. The germline CDR1 and CDR2 sequences are LNHNV and YYDKDF (reference sequence). CDR3: CATSTMGQLQETQYF. Here the CDR3 DNA reads TGTGCCACCAGCACAATGGGACAGCTCCAAGAGACCCAGTACTTC.

J is TRBJ2-3 and V is TRBV27; 10 nucleotides line up with TRBD1. V trimming: 4 bases; J trimming: 6 bases; junction bases outside the gene matches: 4. The CDR3 sequence is 14 residues long. The germline CDR1 and CDR2 sequences are MNHEY and SMNVEV (reference sequence). CDR3 protein: CASSWDRGPDTQYF. DNA of the CDR3: TGTGCCAGCAGTTGGGACAGGGGTCCTGATACGCAGTATTTT.

This clone occurred once. The chain links TRBV7-9 to TRBJ1-4; D is ambiguous. The CDR3 is 16 amino acids. V was pared by 5 bases and J by 5 bases, with 18 bases between. CDR1 is SEHNR, CDR2 FQNEAQ, per germline (reference sequence). CDR3 residues: CASSPVEGLANEKLFF. The CDR3 DNA sequence: TGTGCCAGCAGCCCAGTCGAGGGTCTGGCGAATGAAAAACTGTTTTTT.

V usage is TRBV19 and J usage is TRBJ1-1, with 7 bases lining up with TRBD1. The CDR3 covers 14 residues. Trimming removed 6 bases from V and 5 bases from J; junction bases left unmatched: 9. CDR1 and CDR2 from the germline V gene are LNHDA and SQIVND (reference sequence). Here the CDR3 DNA reads TGTGCCAGTAGGAATGGACAGGCCTATACTGAAGCTTTCTTT. Translating gives CASRNGQAYTEAFF.

The chain uses TRBV11-2 and TRBJ1-1; no firm D call. This CDR3 has 12 amino acids. CDR1 SGHAT and CDR2 FQNNGV come from the germline V gene. Trimming took 6 bases from V and 5 from J, leaving 10 bases between them. Here the CDR3 reads CASRSRRTEAFF. For the CDR3, the DNA is TGTGCCAGCAGAAGCCGGAGGACTGAAGCTTTCTTT.